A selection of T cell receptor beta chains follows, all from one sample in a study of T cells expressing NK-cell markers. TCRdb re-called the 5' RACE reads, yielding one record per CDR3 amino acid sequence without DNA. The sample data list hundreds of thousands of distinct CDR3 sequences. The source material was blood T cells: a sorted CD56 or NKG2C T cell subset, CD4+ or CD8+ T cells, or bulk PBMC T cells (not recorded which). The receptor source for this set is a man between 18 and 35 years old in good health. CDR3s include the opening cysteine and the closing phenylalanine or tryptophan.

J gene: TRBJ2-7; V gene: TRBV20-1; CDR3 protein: CSAEAGEVPYEQYF
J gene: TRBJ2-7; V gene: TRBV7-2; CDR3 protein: CASSLDRSYYEQYF
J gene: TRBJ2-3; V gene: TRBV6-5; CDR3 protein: CASSYRKRTGTDTQYF
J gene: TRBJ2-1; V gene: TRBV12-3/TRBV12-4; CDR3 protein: CASSLVSGRDNEQFF
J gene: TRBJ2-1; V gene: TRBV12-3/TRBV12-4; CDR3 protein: CASSTSNEQFF
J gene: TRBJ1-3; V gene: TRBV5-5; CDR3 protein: CASSFRAQSGNTIYF
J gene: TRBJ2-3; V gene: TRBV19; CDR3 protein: CASQDSVITDTQYF
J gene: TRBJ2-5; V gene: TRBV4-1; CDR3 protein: CASSQIPPTRAAETQYF
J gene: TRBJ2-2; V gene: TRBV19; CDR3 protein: CASRRDINTGELFF
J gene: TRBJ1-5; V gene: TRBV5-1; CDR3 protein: CASSPSEGSNQPQHF
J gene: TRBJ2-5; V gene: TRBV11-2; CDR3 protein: CASGYGTETQYF
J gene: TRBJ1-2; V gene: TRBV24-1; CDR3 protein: CATSDSRQVYGYTF
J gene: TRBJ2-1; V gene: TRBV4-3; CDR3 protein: CASSQEYGTPLGQFF
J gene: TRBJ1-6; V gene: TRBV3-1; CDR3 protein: CASSLAGNHNSPLHF
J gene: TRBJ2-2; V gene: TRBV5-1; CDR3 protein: CASSLDPNKPANTGELFF
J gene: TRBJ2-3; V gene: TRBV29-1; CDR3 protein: CSVALGDTQYF
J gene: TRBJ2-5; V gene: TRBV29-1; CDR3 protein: CSVVSGDTPQETQYF
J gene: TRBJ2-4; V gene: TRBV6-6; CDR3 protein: CASSPGRGQYF
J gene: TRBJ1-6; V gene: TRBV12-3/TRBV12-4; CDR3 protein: CASRVGRFNSPLHF
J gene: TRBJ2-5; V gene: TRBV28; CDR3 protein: CASSPSDSQETQYF
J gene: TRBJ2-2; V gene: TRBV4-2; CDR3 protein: CASSQETLGGELFF
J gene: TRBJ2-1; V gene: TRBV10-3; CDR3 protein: CAISETPAGGSYNEQFF
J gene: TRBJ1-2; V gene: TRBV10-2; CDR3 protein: CASSGTAVGGGYTF
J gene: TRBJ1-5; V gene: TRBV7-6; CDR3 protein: CASSLSEYQPQHF
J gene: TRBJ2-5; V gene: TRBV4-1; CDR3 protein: CASSQDWGGIQETQYF
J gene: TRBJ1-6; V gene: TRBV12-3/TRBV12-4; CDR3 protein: CASNPSGGGSPLHF
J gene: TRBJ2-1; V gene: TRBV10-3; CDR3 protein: CAISESQMSLAGGDNEQFF
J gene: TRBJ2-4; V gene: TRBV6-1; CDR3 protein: CASSRLTGSKHIQYF
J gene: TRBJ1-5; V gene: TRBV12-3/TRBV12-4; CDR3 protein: CASRTANQPQHF
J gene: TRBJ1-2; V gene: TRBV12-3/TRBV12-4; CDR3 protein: CASSEYLYGYTF
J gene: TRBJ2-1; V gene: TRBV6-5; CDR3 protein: CASRPTMREDNEQFF
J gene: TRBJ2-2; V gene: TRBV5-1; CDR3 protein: CASSLTLKNTGELFF
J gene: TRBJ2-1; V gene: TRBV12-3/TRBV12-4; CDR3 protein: CASSFDSNEQFF
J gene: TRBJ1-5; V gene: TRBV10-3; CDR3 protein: CAIEGRHKAGHHSNQPQHF
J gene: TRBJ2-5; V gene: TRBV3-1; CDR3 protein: CASSQDREGGKETQYF
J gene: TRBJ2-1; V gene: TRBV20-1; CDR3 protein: CSARASELGAIEQFF
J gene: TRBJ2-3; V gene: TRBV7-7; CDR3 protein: CASSLADSDTQYF
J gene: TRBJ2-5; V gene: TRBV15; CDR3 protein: CATSSRGTGLETQYF
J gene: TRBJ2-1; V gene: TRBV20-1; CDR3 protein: CSARLQGAGGSNEQFF
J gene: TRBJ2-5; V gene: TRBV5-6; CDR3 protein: CASSSGTELETQYF
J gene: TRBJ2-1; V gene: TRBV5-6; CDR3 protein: CASSLGTGVEQFF
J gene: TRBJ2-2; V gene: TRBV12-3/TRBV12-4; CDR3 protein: CASTASPGGTGELFF
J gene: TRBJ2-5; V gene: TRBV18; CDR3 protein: CASSATQGGGMETQYF
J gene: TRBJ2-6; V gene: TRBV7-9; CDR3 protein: CASRSGTGAGANVLTF
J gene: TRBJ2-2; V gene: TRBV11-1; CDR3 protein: CASSDTRGGLQGSSGELFF
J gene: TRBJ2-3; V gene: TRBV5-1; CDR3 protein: CASSLEAGGLDTQYF
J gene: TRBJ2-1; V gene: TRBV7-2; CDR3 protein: CASPGTHHNEQFF
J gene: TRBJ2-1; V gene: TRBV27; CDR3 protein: CASSFLGGLYNEQFF
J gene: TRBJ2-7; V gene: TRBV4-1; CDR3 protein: CASSQDAGGFSYEQYF
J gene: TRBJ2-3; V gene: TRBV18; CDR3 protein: CASSPSGLDSGGTQYF
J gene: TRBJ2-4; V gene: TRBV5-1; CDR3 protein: CASSRDGLAKNIQYF
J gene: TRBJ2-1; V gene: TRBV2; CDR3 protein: CASITGLARRNEQFF
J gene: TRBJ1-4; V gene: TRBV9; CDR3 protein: CASSEEGAPNEKLFF
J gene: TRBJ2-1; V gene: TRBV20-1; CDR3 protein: CSANKVGGVHFNEQFF
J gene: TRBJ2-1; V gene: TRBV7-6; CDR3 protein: CASSHKAGSSYNEQFF
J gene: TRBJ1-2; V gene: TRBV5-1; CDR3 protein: CASSRGGAADYGYTF
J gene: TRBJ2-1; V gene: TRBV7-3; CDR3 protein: CASSPAGGLGFDEQFF
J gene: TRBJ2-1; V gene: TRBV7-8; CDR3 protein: CASSLDSRGLFYNEQFF
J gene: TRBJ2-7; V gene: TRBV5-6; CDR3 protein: CASSFLGTGRYEQYF